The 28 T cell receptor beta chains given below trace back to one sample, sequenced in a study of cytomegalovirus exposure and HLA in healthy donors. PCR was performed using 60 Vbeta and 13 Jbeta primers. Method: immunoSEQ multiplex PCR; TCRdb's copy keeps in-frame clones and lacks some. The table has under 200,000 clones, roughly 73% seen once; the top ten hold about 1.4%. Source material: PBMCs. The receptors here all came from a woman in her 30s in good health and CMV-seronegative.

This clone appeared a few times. The chain's CDR3 is CASSSGLAGGTKDTQYF. In DNA, the CDR3 is TGTGCCAGCAGCTCCGGACTGGCGGGGGGTACAAAAGATACGCAGTATTTT. The chain links TRBV5-4 to TRBJ2-3; TRBD2 agrees at 8 bases. This CDR3 region has 17 residues. V was clipped by 3 bases and J by 5 bases; unmatched bases: 14. Germline assignment: CDR1 SGHNT and CDR2 YYREEE (reference sequence).

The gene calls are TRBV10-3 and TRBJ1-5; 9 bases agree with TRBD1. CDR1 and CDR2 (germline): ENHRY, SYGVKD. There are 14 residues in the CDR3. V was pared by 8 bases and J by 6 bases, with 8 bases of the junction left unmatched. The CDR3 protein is CAIDGTGLSQPQHF. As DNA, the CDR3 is TGTGCCATCGATGGGACAGGGCTTAGTCAGCCCCAGCATTTT.

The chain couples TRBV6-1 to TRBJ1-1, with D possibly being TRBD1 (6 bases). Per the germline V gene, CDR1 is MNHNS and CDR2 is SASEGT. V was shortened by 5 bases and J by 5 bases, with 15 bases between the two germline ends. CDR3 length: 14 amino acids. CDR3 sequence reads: CASSLRQGMTEAFF. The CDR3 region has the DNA TGTGCCAGCAGTCTTAGGCAGGGGATGACTGAAGCTTTCTTT.

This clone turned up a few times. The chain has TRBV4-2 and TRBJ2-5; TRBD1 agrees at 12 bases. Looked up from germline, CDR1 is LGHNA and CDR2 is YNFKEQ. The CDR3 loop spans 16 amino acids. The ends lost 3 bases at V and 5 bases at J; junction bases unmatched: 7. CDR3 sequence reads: CASSQAGQGAGETQYF. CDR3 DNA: TGTGCCAGCAGCCAGGCGGGACAGGGGGCGGGGGAGACCCAGTACTTC.

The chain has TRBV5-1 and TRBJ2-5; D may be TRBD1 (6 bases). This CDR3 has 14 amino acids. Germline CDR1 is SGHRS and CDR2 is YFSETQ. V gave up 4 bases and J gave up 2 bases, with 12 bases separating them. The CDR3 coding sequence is TGCGCCAGCAGCAACGTGAGGGGGCAAGAGACCCAGTACTTC. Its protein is CASSNVRGQETQYF.

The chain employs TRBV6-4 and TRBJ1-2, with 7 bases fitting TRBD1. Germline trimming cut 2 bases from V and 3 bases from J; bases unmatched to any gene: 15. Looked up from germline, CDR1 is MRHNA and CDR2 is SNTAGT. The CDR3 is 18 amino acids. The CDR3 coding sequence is TGTGCCAGCAGTGACCCGGACAGGTGGGGTAGAGAACACTATGGCTACACCTTC. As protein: CASSDPDRWGREHYGYTF.

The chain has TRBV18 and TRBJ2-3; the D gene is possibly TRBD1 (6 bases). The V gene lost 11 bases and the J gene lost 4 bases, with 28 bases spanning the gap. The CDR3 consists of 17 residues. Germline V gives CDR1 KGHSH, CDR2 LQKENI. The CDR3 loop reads CAPSPIPRTVVADTQYF. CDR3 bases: TGTGCCCCCTCCCCCATCCCAAGGACAGTGGTAGCAGATACGCAGTATTTT.

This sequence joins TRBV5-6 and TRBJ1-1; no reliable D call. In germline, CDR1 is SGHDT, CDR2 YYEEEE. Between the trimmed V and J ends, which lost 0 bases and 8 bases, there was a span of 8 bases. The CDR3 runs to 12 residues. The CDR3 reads CASSLAGWEAFF. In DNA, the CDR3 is TGTGCCAGCAGCTTGGCGGGGTGGGAAGCTTTCTTT.

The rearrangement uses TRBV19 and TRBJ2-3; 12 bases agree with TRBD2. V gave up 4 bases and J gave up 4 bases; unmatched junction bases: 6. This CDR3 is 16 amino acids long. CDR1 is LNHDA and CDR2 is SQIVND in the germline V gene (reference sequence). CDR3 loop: CASSTRTSGVPDTQYF. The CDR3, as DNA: TGTGCCAGTAGTACAAGGACTAGCGGGGTTCCAGATACGCAGTATTTT.

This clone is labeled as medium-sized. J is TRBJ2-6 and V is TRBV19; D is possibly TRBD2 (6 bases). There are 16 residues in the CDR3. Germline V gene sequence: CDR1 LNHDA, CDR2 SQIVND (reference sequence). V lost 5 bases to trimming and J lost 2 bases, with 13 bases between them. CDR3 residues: CASSPFGEAGANVLTF. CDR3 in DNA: TGTGCCAGTAGTCCCTTCGGGGAGGCTGGGGCCAACGTCCTGACTTTC.

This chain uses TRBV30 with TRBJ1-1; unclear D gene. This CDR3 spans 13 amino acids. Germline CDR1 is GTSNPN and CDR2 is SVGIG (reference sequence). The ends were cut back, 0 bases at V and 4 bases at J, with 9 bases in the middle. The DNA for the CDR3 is TGTGCCTGGAGTGTAAGCGGGATCACTGAAGCTTTCTTT. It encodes CAWSVSGITEAFF.

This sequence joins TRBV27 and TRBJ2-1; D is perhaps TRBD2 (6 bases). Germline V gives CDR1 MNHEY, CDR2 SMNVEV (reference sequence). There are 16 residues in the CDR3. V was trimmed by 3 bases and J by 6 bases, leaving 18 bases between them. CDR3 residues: CASSFEGWGVGNEQFF. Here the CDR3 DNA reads TGTGCCAGCAGTTTCGAGGGCTGGGGGGTCGGCAATGAGCAGTTCTTC.

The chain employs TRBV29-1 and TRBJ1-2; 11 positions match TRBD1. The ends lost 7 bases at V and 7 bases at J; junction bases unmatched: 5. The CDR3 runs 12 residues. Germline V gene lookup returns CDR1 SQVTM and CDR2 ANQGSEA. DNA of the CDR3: TGCAGCGCCAGGACAGGGGGCGCTGGCTACACCTTC. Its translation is CSARTGGAGYTF. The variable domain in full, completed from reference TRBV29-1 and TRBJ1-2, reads SAVISQKPSRDICQRGTSLTIQCQVDSQVTMMFWYRQQPGQSLTLIATANQGSEATYESGFVIDKFPISRPNLTFSTLTVSNMSPEDSSIYLCSARTGGAGYTFGSGTRLTVV.

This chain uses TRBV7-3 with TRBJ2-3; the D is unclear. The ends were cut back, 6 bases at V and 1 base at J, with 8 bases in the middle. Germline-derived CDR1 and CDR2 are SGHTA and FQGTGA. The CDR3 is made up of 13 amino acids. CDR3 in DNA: TGTGCCAGCAGAACCGCAGGCACAGATACGCAGTATTTT. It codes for CASRTAGTDTQYF.

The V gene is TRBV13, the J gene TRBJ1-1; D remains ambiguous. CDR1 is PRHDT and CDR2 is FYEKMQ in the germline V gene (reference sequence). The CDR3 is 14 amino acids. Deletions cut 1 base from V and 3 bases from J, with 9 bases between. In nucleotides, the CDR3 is TGTGCCAGCAGCTTAGCGTACGGGGACACTGAAGCTTTCTTT. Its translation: CASSLAYGDTEAFF.

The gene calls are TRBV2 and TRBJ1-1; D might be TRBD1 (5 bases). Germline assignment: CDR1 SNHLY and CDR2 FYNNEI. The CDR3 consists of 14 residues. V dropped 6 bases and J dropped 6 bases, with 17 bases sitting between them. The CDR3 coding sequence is TGTGCCAGCAGGCCGGGACGGGGGGAGTCTGAAGCTTTCTTT. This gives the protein CASRPGRGESEAFF.

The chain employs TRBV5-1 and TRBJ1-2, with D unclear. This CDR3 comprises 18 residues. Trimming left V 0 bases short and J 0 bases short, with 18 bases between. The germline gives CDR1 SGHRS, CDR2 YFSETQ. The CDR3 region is CASSLAGAEEPANYGYTF. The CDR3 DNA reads TGCGCCAGCAGCTTGGCCGGCGCTGAGGAACCAGCTAACTATGGCTACACCTTC.

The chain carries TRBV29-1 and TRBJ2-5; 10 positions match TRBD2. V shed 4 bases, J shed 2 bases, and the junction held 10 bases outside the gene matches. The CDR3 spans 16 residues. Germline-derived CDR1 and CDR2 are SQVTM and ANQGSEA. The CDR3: CSVGRQKLAGQETQYF. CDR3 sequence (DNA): TGCAGCGTTGGAAGACAAAAACTAGCGGGGCAAGAGACCCAGTACTTC.

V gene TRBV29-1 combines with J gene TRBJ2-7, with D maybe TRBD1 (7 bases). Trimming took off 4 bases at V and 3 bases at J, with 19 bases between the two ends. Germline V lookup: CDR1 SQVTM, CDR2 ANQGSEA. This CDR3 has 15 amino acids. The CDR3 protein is CSVALQGRNIYEQYF. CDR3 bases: TGCAGCGTTGCATTACAGGGGAGGAACATCTACGAGCAGTACTTC.

As DNA, the CDR3 is TGCGCCAGCACTCCTAGGACAGGGGAGAACGAGCAGTACTTC. It yields the protein CASTPRTGENEQYF. This rearrangement joins TRBV5-1 to TRBJ2-7; 9 nucleotides match TRBD1. Unmatched junction bases numbered 9, after V lost 6 bases and J lost 5 bases. Germline CDR1 reads SGHRS; CDR2 reads YFSETQ. The CDR3 has 14 amino acids.

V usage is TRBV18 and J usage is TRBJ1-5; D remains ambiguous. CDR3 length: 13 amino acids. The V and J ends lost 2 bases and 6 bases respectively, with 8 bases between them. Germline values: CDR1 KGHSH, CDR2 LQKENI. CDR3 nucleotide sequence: TGTGCCAGCTCACCATCGGAGGGTCAGCCCCAGCATTTT. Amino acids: CASSPSEGQPQHF.

The CDR3 loop is CASSFQRGSSYNEQFF. The CDR3 nucleotides are TGTGCCAGCAGCTTCCAGCGGGGGAGCTCCTACAATGAGCAGTTCTTC. The V call is TRBV11-3, the J call TRBJ2-1, with 8 positions matching TRBD2. V was pared by 3 bases and J by 0 bases, with 4 bases of the junction left unmatched. From germline, CDR1 is SGHNT and CDR2 YENEEA. The CDR3 is made up of 16 amino acids.

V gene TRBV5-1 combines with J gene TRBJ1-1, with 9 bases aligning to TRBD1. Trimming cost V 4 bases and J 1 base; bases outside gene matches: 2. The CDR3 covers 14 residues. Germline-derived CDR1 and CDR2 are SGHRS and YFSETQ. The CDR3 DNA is TGCGCCAGCAGCCAACAGGGGGCGAACACTGAAGCTTTCTTT. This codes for CASSQQGANTEAFF.

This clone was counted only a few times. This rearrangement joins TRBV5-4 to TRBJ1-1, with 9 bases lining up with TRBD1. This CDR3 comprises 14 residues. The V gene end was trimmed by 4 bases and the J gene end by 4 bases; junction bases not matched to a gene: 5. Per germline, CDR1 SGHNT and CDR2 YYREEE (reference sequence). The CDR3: CASSDGQGRTEAFF. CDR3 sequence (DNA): TGTGCCAGCAGCGACGGACAGGGGCGCACTGAAGCTTTCTTT.

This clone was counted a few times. CDR3 in DNA: TGTGCCAGTAGTTCGGTAGGGGATCAGCCCCAGCATTTT. As protein: CASSSVGDQPQHF. The chain links TRBV19 to TRBJ1-5; possibly TRBD1 for D (5 bases). The CDR3 extends over 13 amino acids. Germline V gene sequence: CDR1 LNHDA, CDR2 SQIVND (reference sequence). The V gene lost 5 bases and the J gene lost 5 bases, with 10 bases spanning the gap.

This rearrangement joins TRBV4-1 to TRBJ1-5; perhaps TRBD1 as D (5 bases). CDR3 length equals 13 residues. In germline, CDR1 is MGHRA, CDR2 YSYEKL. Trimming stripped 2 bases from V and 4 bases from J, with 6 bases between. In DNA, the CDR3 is TGCGCCAGCAGCCAATCAGGGAATCAGCCCCAGCATTTT. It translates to CASSQSGNQPQHF.

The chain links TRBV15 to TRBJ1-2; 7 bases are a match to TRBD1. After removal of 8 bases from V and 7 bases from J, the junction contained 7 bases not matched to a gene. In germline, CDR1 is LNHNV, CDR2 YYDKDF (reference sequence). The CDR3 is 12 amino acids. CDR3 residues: CATQGVPAGYTF. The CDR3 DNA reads TGTGCCACCCAGGGGGTGCCAGCTGGCTACACCTTC.

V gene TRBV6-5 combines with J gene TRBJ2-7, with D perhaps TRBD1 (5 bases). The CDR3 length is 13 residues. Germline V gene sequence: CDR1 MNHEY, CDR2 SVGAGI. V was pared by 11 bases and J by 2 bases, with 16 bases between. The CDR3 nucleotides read TGTGCCGCCCGGAGAACAGGCCCCTACGAGCAGTACTTC. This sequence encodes CAARRTGPYEQYF.